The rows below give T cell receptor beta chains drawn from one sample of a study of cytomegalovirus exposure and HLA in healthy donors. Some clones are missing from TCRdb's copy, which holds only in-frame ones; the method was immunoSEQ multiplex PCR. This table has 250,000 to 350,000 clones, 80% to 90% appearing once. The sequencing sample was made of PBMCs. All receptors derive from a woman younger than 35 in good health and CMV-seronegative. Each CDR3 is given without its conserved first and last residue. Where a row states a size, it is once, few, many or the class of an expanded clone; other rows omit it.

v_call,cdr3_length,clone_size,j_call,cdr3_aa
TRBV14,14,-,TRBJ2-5,ASSQRGHDVIETQY
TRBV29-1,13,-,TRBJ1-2,SVEGGQRKTYGYT
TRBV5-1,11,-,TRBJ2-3,ASSLELSDTQY
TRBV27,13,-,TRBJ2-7,ASSLSGTSSYEQY
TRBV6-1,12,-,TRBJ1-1,ASSEWPGGTEAF
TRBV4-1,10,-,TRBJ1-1,ASSRGDTEAF
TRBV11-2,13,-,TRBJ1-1,ASSSRQVLNTEAF
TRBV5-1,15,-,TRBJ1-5,ASSLDGGPYSNQPQH
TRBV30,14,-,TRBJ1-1,AWSNGGVLMNTEAF
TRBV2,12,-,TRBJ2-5,ASSSQGAQETQY
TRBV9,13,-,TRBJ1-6,ASSLYGAGNSPLH
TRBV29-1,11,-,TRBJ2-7,SVVPGGSYEQY
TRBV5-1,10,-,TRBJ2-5,ASSLFYETQY
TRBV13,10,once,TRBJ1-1,ASSAGDTEAF
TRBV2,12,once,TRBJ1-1,ASSESGLNTEAF
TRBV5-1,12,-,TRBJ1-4,ASSLGQGGEKLF
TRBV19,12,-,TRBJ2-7,ASSGGTGGYEQY
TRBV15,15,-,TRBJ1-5,ATSRGDRVVPRGPQH
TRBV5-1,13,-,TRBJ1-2,ASSYPEGGNYGYT
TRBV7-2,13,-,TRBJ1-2,ASSLVGTGLIGYT
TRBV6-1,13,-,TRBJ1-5,ASSRGFGQGEPQH
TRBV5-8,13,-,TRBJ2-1,ASSPSGPHYNEQF
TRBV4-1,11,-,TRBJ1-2,ASSQMVAAGTA
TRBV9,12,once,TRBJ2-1,ASSGRSSYNEQF
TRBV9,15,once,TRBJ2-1,TSSASMDRASYNEQF
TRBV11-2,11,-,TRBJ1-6,ASSLDAVGPLH
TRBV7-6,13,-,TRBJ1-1,ASSSGQGANTEAF
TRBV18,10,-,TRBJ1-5,ASTQPGQPQH
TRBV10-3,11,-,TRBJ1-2,AISGTGADGYT
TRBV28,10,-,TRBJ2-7,ASRDMEREQY
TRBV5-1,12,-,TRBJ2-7,ASSGGQGGYEQY
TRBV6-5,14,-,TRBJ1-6,ASSYGYRGPNSPLH
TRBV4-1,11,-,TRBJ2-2,ASSQTSTGELF
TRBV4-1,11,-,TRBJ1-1,ASSQGAGYEAF
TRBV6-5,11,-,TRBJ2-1,ASSYNRENEQF
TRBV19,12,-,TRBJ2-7,ASSMGTGGNEQY
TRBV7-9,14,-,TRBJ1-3,ASSLTWGGSGNTIY
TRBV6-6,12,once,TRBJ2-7,ASSLAGGPPEQY
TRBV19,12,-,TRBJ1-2,ASTLGLHRDGYT
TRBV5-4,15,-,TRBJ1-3,ASSFGDTGRSRNTIY
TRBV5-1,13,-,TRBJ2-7,ASSLGQASSYEQY
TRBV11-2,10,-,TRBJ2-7,ASNLGGFEQY
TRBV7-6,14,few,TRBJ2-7,ASSLFGDRVSYEQY
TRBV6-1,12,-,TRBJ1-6,ASTEEASVSPLH
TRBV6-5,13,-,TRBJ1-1,ASSYSGTGTTEAF
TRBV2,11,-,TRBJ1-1,ASSEALPPAAF
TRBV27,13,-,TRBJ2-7,ASSLMTGFVYEQY
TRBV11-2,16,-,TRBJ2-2,ASSLGLAGGPFTGELF
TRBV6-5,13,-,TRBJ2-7,ASSLRGGPAYEQY
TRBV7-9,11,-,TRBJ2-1,SSSLEHYNEQF
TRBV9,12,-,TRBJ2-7,ASSVGPSSYEQY
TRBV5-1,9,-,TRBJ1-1,ASSGGTEAF
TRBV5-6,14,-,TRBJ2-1,ASSLVAGGPVNEQF